This T cell receptor beta chain was documented in a study of blood T cell repertoires in COVID-19. Across the whole study: The cDNA or gDNA used as material had been derived from T cells, B-cell-depleted T cells, or PBMCs.

CDR1 SGHRS and CDR2 YFSETQ come from the germline V gene. There are 14 residues in the CDR3. The J segment lost 5 bases and the V segment lost 4 bases, leaving 8 bases of the junction unmatched. Authors' methods: Reference gene primer amplification gave estimated nucleated cell counts. TCRdb keeps only in-frame clones here, not all; method: immunoSEQ multiplex PCR. Clone size and V and J calls were adopted from that table, with D and trimming inferred from the DNA. Here the sample spans 200,000 to 250,000 clones, about 88% being singletons. Input material: peripheral blood. The TCR comes from a woman aged 55-70 years with acute or convalescent COVID-19. The chain is built from TRBV5-1 and TRBJ1-1, with 7 bases identical to TRBD1. The CDR3 DNA is TGCGCCAGCAGCCCTCGGGCAGGGGGGACTGAAGCTTTCTTT. It codes for CASSPRAGGTEAFF.